These 30 T cell receptor beta chains were sequenced from one sample in a study of identical twins (dated by TCRdb to about 2016). Preparation of the library involved 5' RACE. Sequencing relied on an Illumina HiSeq 2000. The public reads were run again by TCRdb, first through fastp at Q25 and then through MiXCR, and only productive beta chains were kept. One record per CDR3 amino acid sequence lists the most common genes and DNA. This sample holds around 490,000 distinct CDR3 sequences; about 20% were observed only once. Around 0.47% of the sample is taken by the ten largest. This sample was also put to use in a study of yellow fever vaccine responses in identical twins.

The source material was CD4+ T cells sorted from blood. The receptors were sampled from a woman aged 18 to 35 in good health.

This clonotype has ten or more counts. The chain combines TRBV7-2 with TRBJ2-1; 8 nucleotides line up with TRBD2. The CDR3 totals 15 residues. The germline V gene encodes CDR1 SGHTA and CDR2 FQGNSA. The junction had 9 bases not matched to a gene; V was cut back by 4 bases and J by 7 bases. The CDR3: CASSYQRERWNEQFF. The CDR3 coding sequence is TGTGCCAGCAGCTACCAGCGGGAGCGTTGGAATGAGCAGTTCTTC.

This clonotype was detected a few times. This rearrangement joins TRBV24-1 to TRBJ1-4; no firm D call. The germline V gene encodes CDR1 KGHDR and CDR2 SFDVKD. The ends were cut back, 3 bases at V and 8 bases at J, with 12 bases in the middle. CDR3 length equals 14 residues. The CDR3 loop reads CATSDGVPSEKLFF. In DNA, the CDR3 is TGTGCCACCAGTGATGGGGTACCCAGCGAAAAACTGTTTTTT.

The genes are TRBV29-1 and TRBJ1-2; TRBD1 might be the D (5 bases). V was cut by 2 bases and J by 8 bases, with 9 bases left in between. The CDR3 is 11 amino acids. The germline gives CDR1 SQVTM, CDR2 ANQGSEA. CDR3: CSVEQGEGYTF. CDR3 DNA sequence: TGCAGCGTTGAACAGGGTGAAGGCTACACCTTC.

The chain combines TRBV10-1 with TRBJ2-7; no clear D gene. The CDR3 is 13 amino acids. The ends were cut back, 9 bases at V and 0 bases at J, with 12 bases in the middle. Germline V gives CDR1 WNHNN, CDR2 SYGVQD (reference sequence). The CDR3 sequence is CASQLKSSYEQYV. The CDR3 DNA reads TGCGCCAGTCAACTCAAGAGCTCCTACGAGCAGTACGTC.

The chain carries TRBV18 and TRBJ2-3; tentatively, D is TRBD2 (5 bases). V was clipped by 1 base and J by 0 bases, with 8 bases between them. Per germline, CDR1 KGHSH and CDR2 LQKENI. This CDR3 spans 15 amino acids. The CDR3 DNA reads TGTGCCAGCTCACCACTGTCGGGGAGCACAGATACGCAGTATTTT. Residues: CASSPLSGSTDTQYF.

The chain carries TRBV9 and TRBJ2-1, with 8 bases matching TRBD2. The CDR3 has 16 amino acids. Germline-derived CDR1 and CDR2 are SGDLS and YYNGEE. Losses at the gene ends were 0 bases for V and 7 bases for J; bases not matched to a gene: 9. The CDR3 DNA follows: TGTGCCAGCAGCGTAGGGCGGGGACTAGGAGGAAATGAGCAGTTCTTC. It is translated as CASSVGRGLGGNEQFF.

This chain connects TRBV10-1 to TRBJ2-7; 7 nucleotides align to TRBD1. J was trimmed by 2 bases and V by 6 bases; bases with no gene match: 10. The CDR3 covers 15 residues. Germline assignment: CDR1 WNHNN and CDR2 SYGVQD (reference sequence). CDR3 loop: CASREETGSPYEQYF. In nucleotides, the CDR3 is TGCGCCAGCAGGGAGGAGACAGGGTCCCCCTACGAGCAGTACTTC.

In its sample, this clonotype was seen a few times. The DNA for the CDR3 is TGTGCCAGCAGCCTGAACGACGGCCGCTACGAGCAGTACTTC. It encodes CASSLNDGRYEQYF. This chain connects TRBV27 to TRBJ2-7; D gene unclear. This CDR3 contains 14 residues. Germline V gene lookup returns CDR1 MNHEY and CDR2 SMNVEV (reference sequence). V was trimmed by 6 bases and J by 3 bases, leaving 15 bases between them.

This rearrangement joins TRBV5-1 to TRBJ1-1, with 7 bases aligning to TRBD1. This CDR3 is 14 amino acids long. Germline V gene data show CDR1 as SGHRS and CDR2 as YFSETQ. The J segment lost 4 bases and the V segment lost 4 bases, leaving 7 bases of the junction unmatched. CDR3 DNA sequence: TGCGCCAGCAGCGAAGGACAGGTTTCCACTGAAGCTTTCTTT. It specifies CASSEGQVSTEAFF. The full variable domain, in which reference TRBV5-1 and TRBJ1-1 provide the parts outside the CDR3, is KAGVTQTPRYLIKTRGQQVTLSCSPISGHRSVSWYQQTPGQGLQFLFEYFSETQRNKGNFPGRFSGRQFSNSRSEMNVSTLELGDSALYLCASSEGQVSTEAFFGQGTRLTVV.

This clonotype has a handful of counts. V is TRBV5-1 and J is TRBJ1-4; D unclear. The CDR3 is 13 residues long. The V gene's germline CDR1 is SGHRS and CDR2 YFSETQ. V lost 2 bases and J lost 8, with 10 bases in between. CDR3 residues: CASSFTWGEKLFF. Written as DNA, the CDR3 is TGCGCCAGCAGCTTTACCTGGGGAGAAAAACTGTTTTTT. Full variable domain (outside the CDR3, taken from reference TRBV5-1 and TRBJ1-4): KAGVTQTPRYLIKTRGQQVTLSCSPISGHRSVSWYQQTPGQGLQFLFEYFSETQRNKGNFPGRFSGRQFSNSRSEMNVSTLELGDSALYLCASSFTWGEKLFFGSGTQLSVL.

This clonotype was found a few times. DNA of the CDR3: TGTGCCAGCAGTTTTAGTCTGGACGAGGAGCAGTACGTC. It codes for CASSFSLDEEQYV. The V gene is TRBV28, the J gene TRBJ2-7; D is undetermined. V lost 3 bases to trimming and J lost 7 bases, with 13 bases between them. Germline-derived CDR1 and CDR2 are MDHEN and SYDVKM. The CDR3 spans 13 residues.

This clonotype was observed a few times. The chain combines TRBV6-5 with TRBJ2-7; D is perhaps TRBD2 (5 bases). This CDR3 contains 15 residues. V lost 0 bases and J lost 6, with 15 bases in between. The germline V gene encodes CDR1 MNHEY and CDR2 SVGAGI. The CDR3 sequence is CASSYSGSIEGEQYF. CDR3 nucleotide sequence: TGTGCCAGCAGTTACTCGGGGAGTATTGAGGGCGAGCAGTACTTC.

This chain joins TRBV4-1 and TRBJ1-6, with 7 bases aligning to TRBD1. The CDR3 runs to 16 residues. With V trimmed by 2 bases and J by 7 bases, 8 bases remained unmatched. Looked up from germline, CDR1 is MGHRA and CDR2 is YSYEKL. The CDR3 here is CASSQTQGTFNSPLHF. The CDR3 DNA reads TGCGCCAGCAGCCAAACACAGGGGACCTTCAATTCACCCCTCCACTTT.

J is TRBJ2-3 and V is TRBV7-7; D is perhaps TRBD2 (6 bases). Between the trimmed V and J ends, which lost 5 bases and 3 bases, there was a span of 12 bases. The CDR3 spans 14 residues. The V gene's germline CDR1 is SSHAT and CDR2 FNYEAQ (reference sequence). DNA of the CDR3: TGTGCCAGCAGCCCGATGGGGGGAACAGATACGCAGTATTTT. It codes for CASSPMGGTDTQYF.

The V and J genes are TRBV19 and TRBJ2-7, with TRBD2 matching over 11 bases. Trimming took 5 bases from V and 3 from J; bases not matched to a gene: 6. The CDR3 runs to 15 residues. The germline CDR1 and CDR2 sequences are LNHDA and SQIVND (reference sequence). For the CDR3, the DNA is TGTGCCAGTAGTTGGGGGACTAGCGGATTCTACGAGCAGTACTTC. As protein: CASSWGTSGFYEQYF.

This clonotype has just a few counts. The CDR3 loop reads CASSLGASSGNTIYF. CDR3 bases: TGTGCCAGCAGCTTAGGCGCTTCCTCTGGAAACACCATATATTTT. This chain joins TRBV11-2 and TRBJ1-3; no reliable D call. This CDR3 region has 15 residues. Per germline, CDR1 SGHAT and CDR2 FQNNGV. V was trimmed by 1 base and J by 0 bases, leaving 7 bases between them.

This clonotype showed up just a few times. The chain joins TRBV5-1 to TRBJ2-7, with D possibly being TRBD1 or TRBD2 (5 bases each). Looked up from germline, CDR1 is SGHRS and CDR2 is YFSETQ. The CDR3 is 15 residues long. Trimming took 4 bases from V and 1 from J, leaving 15 bases between them. CDR3 region: CASSRGGVGSYEQYF. The CDR3 bases are TGCGCCAGCAGCCGTGGGGGAGTGGGATCCTACGAGCAGTACTTC.

The J gene is TRBJ2-3, the V gene TRBV25-1; 14 bases are shared with TRBD2. Germline CDR1 and CDR2: MGHDK and SYGVNS. With V trimmed by 4 bases and J by 9 bases, 6 bases remained unmatched. This CDR3 contains 15 residues. The CDR3 DNA follows: TGTGCCAGCAGTGTCTCGACTAGCGGGGGGGAGACGCAGTATTTT. This sequence encodes CASSVSTSGGETQYF.

This clonotype has a handful of counts. The chain joins TRBV7-2 to TRBJ2-5; the match to TRBD1 covers 9 bases. Per germline, CDR1 SGHTA and CDR2 FQGNSA. The CDR3 consists of 15 residues. Trimming cost V 3 bases and J 2 bases; bases outside gene matches: 4. The CDR3 here is CASSFGDRDQETQYF. The CDR3 DNA is TGTGCCAGCAGCTTTGGGGACAGGGATCAAGAGACCCAGTACTTC.

The V and J genes are TRBV7-3 and TRBJ2-6; tentatively, D is TRBD2 (7 bases). The germline gives CDR1 SGHTA, CDR2 FQGTGA. V lost 2 bases to trimming and J lost 2 bases, with 13 bases between them. The CDR3 consists of 17 residues. The CDR3 here is CASSLESGGAGANVLTF. In DNA form, the CDR3 reads TGTGCCAGCAGCTTAGAGTCGGGGGGCGCTGGGGCCAACGTCCTGACTTTC.

The chain couples TRBV2 to TRBJ2-1; D gene ambiguous. This CDR3 is built from 16 residues. Trimming removed 5 bases at V and 0 bases at J, with 14 bases between. Germline-derived CDR1 and CDR2 are SNHLY and FYNNEI. The CDR3 bases are TGTGCCAGCAGTCCCCCTCCGCGTATCTCCTACAATGAGCAGTTCTTC. Translating gives CASSPPPRISYNEQFF.

The chain uses TRBV7-8 and TRBJ2-7, with D unresolved. V lost 1 base and J 2 bases, leaving 9 bases between the germline ends. The CDR3 contains 14 residues. Looked up from germline, CDR1 is SGHVS and CDR2 is FQNEAQ. CDR3 protein: CASSLGALTYEQYF. CDR3 in DNA: TGTGCCAGCAGCTTAGGGGCCCTAACCTACGAGCAGTACTTC.

This sequence joins TRBV19 and TRBJ2-7; TRBD2 aligns across 8 bases. The CDR3 is made up of 15 amino acids. Germline loops: CDR1 LNHDA, CDR2 SQIVND (reference sequence). The ends lost 3 bases at V and 2 bases at J; junction bases unmatched: 6. The CDR3 protein is CASSIGSGSTYEQYF. The CDR3 DNA follows: TGTGCCAGTAGTATTGGAAGCGGGAGTACCTACGAGCAGTACTTC.

The V gene is TRBV24-1, the J gene TRBJ2-2; 13 bases map to TRBD2. CDR3 size: 15 residues. V lost 9 bases, J lost 3 bases, and 3 bases stayed unmatched. CDR1 and CDR2 (germline): KGHDR, SFDVKD. CDR3 in amino acids: CATGTSGTYTGELFF. The CDR3 nucleotides read TGTGCCACCGGGACTAGCGGGACCTACACCGGGGAGCTGTTTTTT.

The V call is TRBV3-1, the J call TRBJ2-1; a possible D gene is TRBD1 (6 bases). The V and J ends lost 1 base and 5 bases respectively, with 9 bases between them. The germline V gene has CDR1 LGHDT and CDR2 YNNKEL (reference sequence). The CDR3 runs to 14 residues. CDR3 DNA: TGTGCCAGCAGCCAAGTAAGGGGGAACAATGAGCAGTTCTTC. Its translation is CASSQVRGNNEQFF.

The V and J genes are TRBV7-9 and TRBJ2-3, with a possible D match to TRBD2 (6 bases). This CDR3 is 14 amino acids long. Germline V gene lookup returns CDR1 SEHNR and CDR2 FQNEAQ (reference sequence). V lost 3 bases and J lost 2, with 9 bases in between. In DNA form, the CDR3 reads TGTGCCAGCAGCTTCCGGACTACCACAGATACGCAGTATTTT. It encodes CASSFRTTTDTQYF. Looking up the rest from reference TRBV7-9 and TRBJ2-3 gives the full variable domain: DTGVSQNPRHKITKRGQNVTFRCDPISEHNRLYWYRQTLGQGPEFLTYFQNEAQLEKSRLLSDRFSAERPKGSFSTLEIQRTEQGDSAMYLCASSFRTTTDTQYFGPGTRLTVL.

There are a few counts of this clonotype. The DNA of the CDR3 is TGTGCCAGCAGTGAACGGAGAAGACAGGGGAATGACGAGCAGTACGTC. Protein: CASSERRRQGNDEQYV. V is TRBV6-1 and J is TRBJ2-7; the match to TRBD1 covers 8 bases. V dropped 2 bases and J dropped 5; count of bases not matched to a gene: 11. Per the germline V gene, CDR1 is MNHNS and CDR2 is SASEGT. This CDR3 comprises 16 residues.

The V call is TRBV24-1, the J call TRBJ2-3, with TRBD2 identical over 11 bases. With 4 bases clipped from V and 5 bases from J, the junction kept 10 bases outside the gene matches. CDR3 length: 17 residues. CDR1 is KGHDR, CDR2 SFDVKD, per germline. CDR3 in amino acids: CATSDRLAGTLGDTQYF. The DNA for the CDR3 is TGTGCCACCAGTGACCGACTAGCGGGAACCCTCGGAGATACGCAGTATTTT.

The chain links TRBV11-2 to TRBJ2-1; 7 bases line up with TRBD2. The V gene's germline CDR1 is SGHAT and CDR2 FQNNGV. This CDR3 is built from 18 residues. With 2 bases clipped from V and 6 bases from J, the junction kept 16 bases outside the gene matches. In nucleotides, the CDR3 is TGTGCCAGCAGCTTATTCCGGGAGGCCCCGGGTAAGGGCAATGAGCAGTTCTTC. Amino acid sequence: CASSLFREAPGKGNEQFF. Supplemented by reference TRBV11-2 and TRBJ2-1, the full variable domain reads EAGVAQSPRYKIIEKRQSVAFWCNPISGHATLYWYQQILGQGPKLLIQFQNNGVVDDSQLPKDRFSAERLKGVDSTLKIQPAKLEDSAVYLCASSLFREAPGKGNEQFFGPGTRLTVL.

V is TRBV14 and J is TRBJ2-1, with TRBD2 matching over 8 bases. The CDR3 sequence is 15 residues long. V lost 4 bases to trimming and J lost 5 bases; unmatched junction nucleotides: 7. The germline V gene encodes CDR1 SGHDN and CDR2 FVKESK. Here the CDR3 reads CASSPSGRIDNEQFF. The CDR3 nucleotides read TGTGCCAGCAGCCCGAGCGGGAGAATCGACAATGAGCAGTTCTTC.